This T cell receptor beta chain was captured in a study of CD8 T cells in Susac syndrome. General study findings and limits: The study conceded that its TCR sequencing and HLA analysis involved relatively few individuals.

Losses at the gene ends were 3 bases for V and 1 base for J; bases not matched to a gene: 10. Germline V gene lookup returns CDR1 LNHDA and CDR2 SQIVND (reference sequence). This CDR3 region has 18 residues. An amount of RNA that ranged from roughly 0.45 to 1 ug was reverse transcribed with random hexamers. The authors amplified TCR beta CDR3 across 54 Vbeta and 13 Jbeta using immunoSEQ multiplex PCR. TCRdb recomputed calls from the immunoSEQ multiplex PCR reads with MiXCR, one row per CDR3 protein. The sample records 110,000 to 150,000 distinct CDR3 sequences, 94% being singletons. A remark on this clonotype: Its antigen is unidentified.

The sequenced sample was CD8+ T cells from PBMCs. This clonotype was obtained from a human donor in good health. The J gene is TRBJ2-4, the V gene TRBV19, with 9 positions matching TRBD2. This CDR3 reads CASSIWIRLADAKNIQYF. CDR3 nucleotide sequence: TGTGCCAGTAGTATCTGGATAAGACTAGCGGATGCCAAAAACATTCAGTACTTC.